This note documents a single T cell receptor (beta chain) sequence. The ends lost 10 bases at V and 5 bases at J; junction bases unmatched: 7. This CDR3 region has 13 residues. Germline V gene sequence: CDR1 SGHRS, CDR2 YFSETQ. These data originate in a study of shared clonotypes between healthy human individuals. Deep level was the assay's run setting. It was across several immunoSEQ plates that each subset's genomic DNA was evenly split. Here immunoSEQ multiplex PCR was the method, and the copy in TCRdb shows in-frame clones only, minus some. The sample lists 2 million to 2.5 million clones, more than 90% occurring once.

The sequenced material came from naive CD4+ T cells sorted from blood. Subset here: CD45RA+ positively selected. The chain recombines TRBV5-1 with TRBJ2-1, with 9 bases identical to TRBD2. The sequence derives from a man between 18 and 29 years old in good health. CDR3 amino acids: CAAGLAPDNEQFF. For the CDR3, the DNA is TGCGCCGCTGGACTAGCGCCCGACAATGAGCAGTTCTTC.